A selection of T cell receptor beta chains follows, all from one sample in a study of blood T cell repertoires in COVID-19. Assay used: immunoSEQ multiplex PCR; TCRdb lists only in-frame clones, some missing. The repertoire includes roughly 100,000 clones, 70% to 90% of them detected once, and about 10% sits in the top ten. Sequencing was carried out using peripheral blood. All receptors come from a man in his forties or fifties with active or convalescent COVID-19. Both conserved end residues are part of each CDR3. The order of the fields is clone size, D gene, V gene, J gene, CDR3 DNA, CDR3 protein. The D gene is left open where the match is weak. Size is omitted from some rows. Given values are once, few, many or a class for expanded clones.

>.|TRBD2|TRBV3-1/TRBV3-2|TRBJ2-3
TGTGCCAGCAGCCGGATAAGCGGGGGGGCAACAGATACGCAGTATTTT
CASSRISGGATDTQYF
>few|TRBD1|TRBV12-3/TRBV12-4|TRBJ1-2
TGTGCCAGCAGTTGGGACAGGGGCTCTGGCTACACCTTC
CASSWDRGSGYTF
>.|.|TRBV18|TRBJ1-1
TGTGCCAGCTCACCAATGGCGGGGAACACTGAAGCTTTCTTT
CASSPMAGNTEAFF
>.|TRBD2|TRBV11-1|TRBJ2-4
TGTGCCAGCAGCTTAGTGGGTAGCGGGGGAGGGGACATTCAGTACTTC
CASSLVGSGGGDIQYF
>few|.|TRBV3-1/TRBV3-2|TRBJ1-1
TGTGCCAGCAGCCGCAGGGCTAACACTGAAGCTTTCTTT
CASSRRANTEAFF
>.|.|TRBV27|TRBJ1-2
TGTGCCAGCAGTTATAATCAGGGGTATGGCTACACCTTC
CASSYNQGYGYTF
>.|TRBD1|TRBV7-2|TRBJ2-5
TGTGCCAGCAGCTTGGGACAGAAAGAGACCCAGTACTTC
CASSLGQKETQYF
>.|TRBD2|TRBV24-1|TRBJ2-3
TGTGCCACCAGTGATTCTAGCGGGGGAAGCACAGATACGCAGTATTTT
CATSDSSGGSTDTQYF
>.|TRBD1|TRBV6-6|TRBJ1-2
TGTGCCAGCGACGGACAGGTTGAAGGCTACACCTTC
CASDGQVEGYTF
>.|TRBD2|TRBV27|TRBJ2-1
TGTGCCAGCAGTGGGTCTTGGACTAGCGTTGAGCAGTTCTTC
CASSGSWTSVEQFF
>.|TRBD1|TRBV5-7|TRBJ1-1
TGTGCCAGCAGCACCGACAGGGTCAGAACTGAAGCTTTCTTT
CASSTDRVRTEAFF
>few|TRBD1|TRBV11-1|TRBJ1-6
TGTGCCAGCAGCTCTCAGACAGGGGCAGGTTCACCCCTCCACTTT
CASSSQTGAGSPLHF
>.|.|TRBV6-5|TRBJ1-1
TGTGCCAGCAGATACTTAGGGGCGGTGGGGAACACTGAAGCTTTCTTT
CASRYLGAVGNTEAFF
>.|.|TRBV15|TRBJ1-2
TGTGCCACCAGGGCGACAGCAGGCCATGGCTACACCTTC
CATRATAGHGYTF
>few|.|TRBV10-3|TRBJ2-1
TGTGCCATCAGTGAGTTGGGGGCTGGGGTGAATGAGCAGTTCTTC
CAISELGAGVNEQFF
>.|TRBD2|TRBV6-2/TRBV6-3|TRBJ2-1
TGTGCCAGCAGTTCCGTCTCGGCGGGGGGTCCGTCGGATGAGCAGTTCTTC
CASSSVSAGGPSDEQFF
>.|.|TRBV18|TRBJ1-1
TGTGCCAGCTCACAGGGGTCGGCCACTGAAGCTTTCTTT
CASSQGSATEAFF
>.|TRBD1|TRBV25-1|TRBJ2-6
TGTGCCAGCACCACGACAGGGGGCGCTGGGGCCAACGTCCTGACTTTC
CASTTTGGAGANVLTF
>.|.|TRBV6-6|TRBJ1-2
TGTGCCAGCAGTTACAGTTCACTCTATGGCTACACCTTC
CASSYSSLYGYTF
>.|TRBD1|TRBV29-1|TRBJ1-1
TGCAGCGTAAGACAGGGGGCAGGGACTGAAGCTTTCTTT
CSVRQGAGTEAFF
>.|.|TRBV9|TRBJ1-6
TGTGCCAGCAGCGTAGATCCGGACAGTTCGTATTCACCCCTCCACTTT
CASSVDPDSSYSPLHF
>.|TRBD2|TRBV7-8|TRBJ2-2
TGTGCCAGCAGACCCCTGGGGCTAGCGGGGGCCACGAACACCGGGGAGCTGTTTTTT
CASRPLGLAGATNTGELFF
>.|TRBD2|TRBV2|TRBJ2-7
TGTGCCAGTCTCCGGGACTACGAAAACGAGCAGTACTTC
CASLRDYENEQYF
>.|.|TRBV19|TRBJ1-5
TGTGCCAGCGATAGACCGACAGGTAATAGCAATCAGCCCCAGCATTTT
CASDRPTGNSNQPQHF
>.|TRBD1|TRBV6-6|TRBJ2-2
TGTGCCGGGAGACAGGGGGGCTCGTCCGGGGAGCTGTTTTTT
CAGRQGGSSGELFF
>.|TRBD1|TRBV27|TRBJ1-1
TGTGCCAGCAGTTTACAGGGGGCTTGGACTGAAGCTTTCTTT
CASSLQGAWTEAFF
>.|TRBD2|TRBV9|TRBJ2-2
TGTGCCAGCAGCGTAGATTGGGCTAGCGGGGGTCTAACCGGGGAGCTGTTTTTT
CASSVDWASGGLTGELFF
>.|.|TRBV5-4|TRBJ1-3
TGTGCCAGCAGCTTGGCGGGAGGAGGGCCTGGAAACACCATATATTTT
CASSLAGGGPGNTIYF
>.|.|TRBV7-2|TRBJ1-5
TGTGCCAGCAGCTTACCAGGCAAGTCTAATCAGCCCCAGCATTTT
CASSLPGKSNQPQHF
>.|TRBD1|TRBV3-1/TRBV3-2|TRBJ1-4
TGTGCCAGCAGCCCCGGGACAGGGGGGAAAGCTAATGAAAAACTGTTTTTT
CASSPGTGGKANEKLFF
>.|.|TRBV12-3/TRBV12-4|TRBJ2-2
TGTGCTCTCAGGGGGGCTGACGGGGAGCTGTTTTTT
CALRGADGELFF
>.|.|TRBV10-3|TRBJ2-7
TGTGCCACCACAGGAGCCTACGAGCAGTACTTC
CATTGAYEQYF
>.|.|TRBV2|TRBJ1-1
TGTGCCAGCAGATCACAGGTGTTGGGCACTGAAGCTTTCTTT
CASRSQVLGTEAFF
>.|.|TRBV7-9|TRBJ2-7
TGTGCCAGCAGCCTCCTCTTTCGGGAGCAGTACTTC
CASSLLFREQYF
>.|.|TRBV12-3/TRBV12-4|TRBJ2-1
TGTGCCAGCAGTCAGGGGTACAATGAGCAGTTCTTC
CASSQGYNEQFF
>.|TRBD1|TRBV7-2|TRBJ1-2
TGTGCCAGCAACCTCAACAGGGGGCATGGCTACACCTTC
CASNLNRGHGYTF
>.|.|TRBV6-5|TRBJ1-4
TGTGCCAGCAGCGATAAGCCTCGAGAAAAACTGTTTTTT
CASSDKPREKLFF